The 10 T cell receptor beta chains reported below all come from one sample, sequenced in a study of T cell responses to AZD1222 COVID-19 vaccine. Here immunoSEQ multiplex PCR was the method, and the copy in TCRdb shows in-frame clones only, minus some. Among some 96,000 clones listed, 88% were seen once. This material consisted of peripheral blood, taken on day 0 of AZD1222 vaccination. These receptors all come from an adult in good health.

The chain is built from TRBV27 and TRBJ2-7; a possible D gene is TRBD1 (6 bases). The CDR3 sequence is 16 residues long. CDR1 and CDR2 from the germline V gene are MNHEY and SMNVEV (reference sequence). V shed 2 bases and J shed 6 bases, with 20 bases lying between them. CDR3 DNA sequence: TGTGCCAGCAGTTTAAGTAGTGACAGGACCTCTCTCGAGCAGTACTTC. Protein product: CASSLSSDRTSLEQYF.

The table lists this clone with a few counts. This chain links TRBV2 with TRBJ2-3, with 7 bases aligning to TRBD2. The V and J ends lost 2 bases and 0 bases, in that order; junction bases with no gene match: 8. The CDR3 loop spans 17 amino acids. Germline V lookup: CDR1 SNHLY, CDR2 FYNNEI. The CDR3 here is CASSELLAMTSTDTQYF. Written as DNA, the CDR3 is TGTGCCAGCAGTGAACTACTAGCGATGACTAGCACAGATACGCAGTATTTT.

The chain couples TRBV6-1 to TRBJ1-5; D might be TRBD1 (6 bases). V shed 2 bases and J shed 3 bases, with 23 bases lying between them. Germline V CDR1 and CDR2: MNHNS, SASEGT. The length of the CDR3 is 19 residues. The chain's CDR3 is CASSEYWAGGGTVNQPQHF. CDR3 DNA: TGTGCCAGCAGTGAATATTGGGCGGGGGGCGGAACGGTCAATCAGCCCCAGCATTTT.

The J gene is TRBJ2-5, the V gene TRBV30, with D perhaps TRBD1 (6 bases). Germline lookup yields CDR1 GTSNPN and CDR2 SVGIG (reference sequence). The CDR3 is 15 amino acids. V lost 1 base to trimming and J lost 5 bases, with 17 bases between them. In DNA form, the CDR3 reads TGTGCCTGGAGTGAAATAAGGGGGAAGGGGGAGACCCAGTACTTC. Protein sequence: CAWSEIRGKGETQYF.

The chain couples TRBV18 to TRBJ1-1; weak D call: TRBD1 (6 bases). With 4 bases removed from V and 4 bases from J, the gap between germline ends came to 10 bases. From germline, CDR1 is KGHSH and CDR2 LQKENI. The CDR3 has 13 residues. The DNA for the CDR3 is TGTGCCAGCTCACTCGCAGGGGCCACTGAAGCTTTCTTT. Protein sequence: CASSLAGATEAFF.

This chain uses TRBV3-1 (or the pseudogene TRBV3-2) with TRBJ1-2, with D hard to call. Germline V gene sequence: CDR1 LGHDT, CDR2 YNNKEL (reference sequence). V was pared by 4 bases and J by 4 bases, with 10 bases between. This CDR3 contains 13 residues. The CDR3 bases are TGTGCCAGCAGCCCACAAACTCTCTATGGCTACACCTTC. It specifies CASSPQTLYGYTF.

The sample holds one count of this clone. The chain couples TRBV28 to TRBJ2-7; 7 nucleotides line up with TRBD2. The CDR3 covers 15 residues. Germline-derived CDR1 and CDR2 are MDHEN and SYDVKM. Unmatched junction bases numbered 14, after V lost 6 bases and J lost 6 bases. The CDR3 DNA reads TGTGCCAGCAGACCGGCGGGAGCTGGATCTCTCGAGCAGTACTTC. Protein: CASRPAGAGSLEQYF.

This clone appeared once. The chain carries TRBV18 and TRBJ2-1; the D is unclear. Trimming took off 3 bases at V and 0 bases at J, with 15 bases between the two ends. The CDR3 has 17 amino acids. Germline V gene sequence: CDR1 KGHSH, CDR2 LQKENI. In nucleotides, the CDR3 is TGTGCCAGCTCACCCGCCTCGTTGGGTGCCTCCTACAATGAGCAGTTCTTC. This sequence encodes CASSPASLGASYNEQFF.

Note on this clone: The junction and the germline gene differ at one end; a read error may be behind it. This sequence joins TRBV29-1 and TRBJ1-2, with 7 bases lining up with TRBD1. Germline V gene data show CDR1 as SQVTM and CDR2 as ANQGSEA. This CDR3 spans 12 amino acids. The CDR3 DNA is TGCAGCGTTGAAGGCGGGACAGAGGATTGGATTTTC. It codes for CSVEGGTEDWIF.

The chain links TRBV19 to TRBJ2-7; 11 bases are a match to TRBD2. V lost 3 bases and J lost 1; bases outside the gene matches: 8. This CDR3 spans 17 amino acids. From germline, CDR1 is LNHDA and CDR2 SQIVND (reference sequence). CDR3 amino acids: CASSMQGLAVSSYEQYF. CDR3 in DNA: TGTGCCAGTAGTATGCAGGGACTAGCGGTTTCATCCTACGAGCAGTACTTC.